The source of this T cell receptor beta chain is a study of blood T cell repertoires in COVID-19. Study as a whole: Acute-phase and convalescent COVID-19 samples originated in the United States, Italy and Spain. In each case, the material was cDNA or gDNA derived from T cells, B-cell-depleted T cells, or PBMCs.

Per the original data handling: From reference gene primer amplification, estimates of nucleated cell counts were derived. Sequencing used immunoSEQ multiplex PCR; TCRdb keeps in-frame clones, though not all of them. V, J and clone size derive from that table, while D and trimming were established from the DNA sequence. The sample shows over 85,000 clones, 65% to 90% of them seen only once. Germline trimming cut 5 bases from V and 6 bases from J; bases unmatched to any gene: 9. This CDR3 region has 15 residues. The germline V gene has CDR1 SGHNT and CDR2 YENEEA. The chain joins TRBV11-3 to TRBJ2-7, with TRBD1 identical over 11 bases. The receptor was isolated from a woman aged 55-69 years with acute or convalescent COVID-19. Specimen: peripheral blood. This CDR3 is CASSGLLGTGGEQYF. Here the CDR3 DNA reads TGTGCCAGCAGCGGCCTACTAGGGACAGGGGGCGAGCAGTACTTC. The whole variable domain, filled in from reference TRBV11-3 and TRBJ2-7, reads EAGVVQSPRYKIIEKKQPVAFWCNPISGHNTLYWYLQNLGQGPELLIRYENEEAVDDSQLPKDRFSAERLKGVDSTLKIQPAELGDSAVYLCASSGLLGTGGEQYFGPGTRLTVT.